Below are 14 T cell receptor beta chains sequenced from a single sample in a study of blood T cell repertoires in COVID-19. Data came from immunoSEQ multiplex PCR; TCRdb stores just in-frame clones and leaves some out. Of about 80,000 clones listed, about 86% are singletons. The sample consisted of peripheral blood. All receptors derive from a woman over 75 with acute or convalescent COVID-19.

The rearrangement joins TRBV12-5 to TRBJ2-1; 11 bases are shared with TRBD2. J lost 9 bases, V lost 3 bases, and 7 bases had no gene match. The CDR3 runs 15 residues. Germline V lookup: CDR1 LGHNT, CDR2 FRNRAP. The CDR3 DNA reads as TGTGCTAGTGGTTTAGGACTAGCGGGCTACGCTGAGCAGTTCTTC. Amino acids: CASGLGLAGYAEQFF.

The chain links TRBV3-1 (or the pseudogene TRBV3-2) to TRBJ1-3; 8 bases map to TRBD1. CDR3 length equals 15 residues. CDR1 is LGHDT, CDR2 YNNKEL, per germline (reference sequence). Trimming took 4 bases from V and 4 from J; bases not matched to a gene: 6. This chain's CDR3 is CASSPGTGRGNTIYF. As DNA, the CDR3 is TGTGCCAGCAGCCCCGGGACAGGAAGAGGAAACACCATATATTTT.

CDR3 amino acids: CASSTGTGGYNEQFF. The CDR3 DNA reads as TGTGCCAGTAGTACCGGGACAGGGGGCTACAATGAGCAGTTCTTC. The V call is TRBV19, the J call TRBJ2-1; 11 bases fit TRBD1. CDR1 LNHDA and CDR2 SQIVND come from the germline V gene (reference sequence). The junction had 2 bases not matched to a gene; V was cut back by 4 bases and J by 3 bases. There are 15 residues in the CDR3. Variable domain in full (rest from reference TRBV19 and TRBJ2-1): DGGITQSPKYLFRKEGQNVTLSCEQNLNHDAMYWYRQDPGQGLRLIYYSQIVNDFQKGDIAEGYSVSREKKESFPLTVTSAQKNPTAFYLCASSTGTGGYNEQFFGPGTRLTVL.

This chain's CDR3 is CASSPTAARSEQFF. CDR3 bases: TGTGCCAGCAGCCCTACGGCGGCCCGTAGTGAGCAGTTCTTC. V usage is TRBV9 and J usage is TRBJ2-1; D ambiguous. The CDR3 runs to 14 residues. Per the germline V gene, CDR1 is SGDLS and CDR2 is YYNGEE. V dropped 4 bases and J dropped 9 bases, with 17 bases sitting between them.

CDR3 in DNA: TGCAGCGTTGAACCCCAGGGGACGTACGAGCAGTACTTC. Translated: CSVEPQGTYEQYF. The chain is built from TRBV29-1 and TRBJ2-7; D may be TRBD1 (6 bases). There are 13 residues in the CDR3. Per the germline V gene, CDR1 is SQVTM and CDR2 is ANQGSEA. V was pared by 2 bases and J by 4 bases, with 12 bases between.

The rearrangement joins TRBV7-2 to TRBJ2-7; 14 bases line up with TRBD2. This CDR3 has 17 amino acids. Trimming at V came to 1 base and at J to 5 bases, leaving 7 bases not matched to a gene. CDR1 and CDR2 (germline): SGHTA, FQGNSA. DNA of the CDR3: TGTGCCAGCAGCTTAGTTTGGACTAGCGGGGGGCGCAACGAGCAGTACTTC. This codes for CASSLVWTSGGRNEQYF.

The rearrangement links TRBV12-3 or TRBV12-4 to TRBJ2-7; TRBD1 might be the D (5 bases). This CDR3 is 13 amino acids long. V lost 5 bases to trimming and J lost 3 bases, with 11 bases between them. The CDR3 nucleotides are TGTGCCAGCAGTCCCGACAGCTTCTACGAGCAGTACTTC. Residues: CASSPDSFYEQYF.

The chain has TRBV6-6 and TRBJ2-1; TRBD2 matches 8 bases. V dropped 5 bases and J dropped 3; count of bases not matched to a gene: 6. CDR3 length equals 15 residues. Germline loops: CDR1 MNHNY, CDR2 SVGAGI (reference sequence). The CDR3 DNA sequence: TGTGCCAGCAGTAGGGTGGCGGGAGGCTACAATGAGCAGTTCTTC. It specifies CASSRVAGGYNEQFF.

The rearrangement links TRBV10-3 to TRBJ2-1; a weak D match, TRBD1 (6 bases). The CDR3 has 14 residues. Per the germline V gene, CDR1 is ENHRY and CDR2 is SYGVKD. The V end lost 6 bases, the J end lost 0 bases, and 9 bases lay between the germline ends. The CDR3 protein is CAIRGGVSYNEQFF. The CDR3 DNA reads TGTGCCATCAGAGGGGGTGTCTCCTACAATGAGCAGTTCTTC.

This clone was picked up one time. The genes are TRBV2 and TRBJ2-7; D gene uncertain. V shed 10 bases and J shed 0 bases, with 19 bases lying between them. The CDR3 totals 15 residues. Germline V lookup: CDR1 SNHLY, CDR2 FYNNEI. CDR3 in DNA: TGTGCCACCACTTTCTCTGCGGCGAGCTCCTACGAGCAGTACTTC. This translates into CATTFSAASSYEQYF.

The chain couples TRBV19 to TRBJ2-7; TRBD1 matches at 10 bases. CDR1 is LNHDA and CDR2 is SQIVND in the germline V gene (reference sequence). The CDR3 loop spans 14 amino acids. V lost 3 bases, J lost 3 bases, and 2 bases stayed unmatched. DNA for the CDR3: TGTGCCAGTAGTATGGGACAGGGGATCTACGAGCAGTACTTC. Translation gives CASSMGQGIYEQYF.

DNA of the CDR3: TGTGCCAGCAGCTTAGGGACTAGCGGGACGAATGAGCAGTTCTTC. Translated: CASSLGTSGTNEQFF. This chain connects TRBV7-2 to TRBJ2-1, with 12 bases fitting TRBD2. Trimming cost V 1 base and J 7 bases; bases outside gene matches: 2. The CDR3 sequence is 15 residues long. Per the germline V gene, CDR1 is SGHTA and CDR2 is FQGNSA.

This chain connects TRBV30 to TRBJ1-6, with 7 positions matching TRBD1. Looked up from germline, CDR1 is GTSNPN and CDR2 is SVGIG (reference sequence). The V and J ends lost 4 bases and 7 bases, in that order; junction bases with no gene match: 4. The CDR3 covers 13 residues. The CDR3 reads CAWKGQDNSPLHF. CDR3 nucleotides: TGTGCCTGGAAAGGACAGGACAATTCACCCCTCCACTTT.

The V and J genes are TRBV10-3 and TRBJ2-7, with D tentatively TRBD1 (5 bases). The V gene's germline CDR1 is ENHRY and CDR2 SYGVKD. CDR3 length: 11 amino acids. V lost 0 bases and J lost 10, with 7 bases in between. In DNA, the CDR3 is TGTGCCATCAGTGAGTCTAGGGGACAGTACTTC. Protein sequence: CAISESRGQYF.